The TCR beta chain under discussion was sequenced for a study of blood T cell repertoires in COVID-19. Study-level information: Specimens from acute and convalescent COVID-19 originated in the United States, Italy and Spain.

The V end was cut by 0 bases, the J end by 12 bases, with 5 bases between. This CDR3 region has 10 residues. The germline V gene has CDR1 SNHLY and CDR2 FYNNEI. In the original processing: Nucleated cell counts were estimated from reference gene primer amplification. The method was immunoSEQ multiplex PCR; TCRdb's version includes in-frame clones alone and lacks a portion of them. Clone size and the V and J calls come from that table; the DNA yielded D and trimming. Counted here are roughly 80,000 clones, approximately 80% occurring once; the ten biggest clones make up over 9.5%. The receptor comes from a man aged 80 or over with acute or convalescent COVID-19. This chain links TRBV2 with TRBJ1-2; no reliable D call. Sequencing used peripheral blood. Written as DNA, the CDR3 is TGTGCCAGCAGTGAAGCAGCGCACACCTTC. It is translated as CASSEAAHTF.